The 23 T cell receptor beta chains presented below share a single source sample, sequenced in a study of blood T cells in healthy people across ages. A J-beta primer mix and a sample-barcoded 5' primer were used in a second PCR of about 7 to 11 cycles. TCRdb fed the 5' RACE reads into MiXCR, producing one record per CDR3 protein. The sample lists roughly 2 million distinct CDR3 sequences; 49% were seen once. Sequenced: blood. Receptor source: a woman between 35 and 50 years old in good health.

The J gene is TRBJ1-2, the V gene TRBV29-1; D is possibly TRBD1 (5 bases). There are 15 residues in the CDR3. Germline CDR1 and CDR2: SQVTM and ANQGSEA. V dropped 4 bases and J dropped 0 bases, with 15 bases sitting between them. DNA for the CDR3: TGCAGCGTTGCCCTCAGCAGGGTAGCTAACTATGGCTACACCTTC. This encodes CSVALSRVANYGYTF.

The rearrangement joins TRBV5-4 to TRBJ2-5; D is tentatively TRBD1 or TRBD2 (5 bases each). Germline V lookup: CDR1 SGHNT, CDR2 YYREEE (reference sequence). Trimming took 3 bases from V and 5 from J, leaving 17 bases between them. CDR3 size: 15 residues. This chain's CDR3 is CASSSGTRGGETQYF. CDR3 nucleotides: TGTGCCAGCAGCTCAGGGACCAGAGGCGGGGAGACCCAGTACTTC.

The gene calls are TRBV6-5 and TRBJ2-3, with a possible D match to TRBD2 (6 bases). The germline gives CDR1 MNHEY, CDR2 SVGAGI. CDR3 size: 15 residues. Trimming left V 2 bases short and J 6 bases short, with 15 bases between. The CDR3: CASSYTRTTPDTQYF. The CDR3, as DNA: TGTGCCAGCAGTTACACGCGGACTACGCCGGATACGCAGTATTTT.

The chain is built from TRBV10-3 and TRBJ2-1, with 10 bases that match TRBD2. The CDR3 has 15 amino acids. Germline CDR1 ENHRY, CDR2 SYGVKD. The V segment lost 3 bases and the J segment 4 bases; nucleotides outside the gene matches: 3. The chain's CDR3 is CAISELAGRYNEQFF. DNA of the CDR3: TGTGCCATCAGTGAACTAGCGGGGCGGTACAATGAGCAGTTCTTC.

The V call is TRBV11-2, the J call TRBJ2-3; the D gene is possibly TRBD1 (6 bases). CDR1 SGHAT and CDR2 FQNNGV come from the germline V gene. The CDR3 has 16 amino acids. The V end lost 5 bases, the J end lost 5 bases, and 20 bases lay between the germline ends. The CDR3 here is CASSPADRTQEDTQYF. CDR3 DNA: TGTGCCAGCAGCCCCGCCGACAGGACGCAGGAAGATACGCAGTATTTT.

The rearrangement joins TRBV5-4 to TRBJ2-1; perhaps TRBD2 as D (5 bases). CDR1 SGHNT and CDR2 YYREEE come from the germline V gene (reference sequence). This CDR3 is 11 amino acids long. The germline V and J ends were trimmed by 4 bases and 12 bases, with 11 bases remaining between them. The CDR3: CASSVTGRQFF. In DNA, the CDR3 is TGTGCCAGCAGCGTGACTGGGAGGCAGTTCTTC.

The rearrangement uses TRBV5-1 and TRBJ1-6; D possibly corresponds to TRBD1 (5 bases). The germline V and J ends were trimmed by 0 bases and 10 bases, with 11 bases remaining between them. Germline V gene lookup returns CDR1 SGHRS and CDR2 YFSETQ. The CDR3 sequence is 14 residues long. The CDR3 sequence is CASSLGAGTSPLHF. CDR3 bases: TGCGCCAGCAGCTTGGGAGCGGGGACCTCACCCCTCCACTTT. Complete variable domain (other parts from reference TRBV5-1 and TRBJ1-6): KAGVTQTPRYLIKTRGQQVTLSCSPISGHRSVSWYQQTPGQGLQFLFEYFSETQRNKGNFPGRFSGRQFSNSRSEMNVSTLELGDSALYLCASSLGAGTSPLHFGNGTRLTVT.

The V gene is TRBV27, the J gene TRBJ1-2; D unclear. The germline V gene encodes CDR1 MNHEY and CDR2 SMNVEV (reference sequence). The CDR3 extends over 13 amino acids. Trimming took off 2 bases at V and 11 bases at J, with 15 bases between the two ends. CDR3 sequence reads: CASSLRVKARYTF. CDR3 nucleotide sequence: TGTGCCAGCAGTTTACGGGTGAAAGCAAGGTACACCTTC.

The J gene is TRBJ1-2, the V gene TRBV20-1; D remains ambiguous. The germline V gene has CDR1 DFQATT and CDR2 SNEGSKA (reference sequence). The CDR3 is 12 residues long. V lost 6 bases and J 8 bases, leaving 16 bases between the germline ends. The CDR3 coding sequence is TGCAGTGCCCTGACTGCCTTTGGAGGCTACACCTTC. This encodes CSALTAFGGYTF.

The chain recombines TRBV29-1 with TRBJ2-1, with D tentatively TRBD1 or TRBD2 (5 bases each). The end of the DNA fits TRBJ2-7 better, so the J call may be wrong. CDR3 length equals 13 residues. Germline V gives CDR1 SQVTM, CDR2 ANQGSEA. The DNA of the CDR3 is TGCAGCGTTGACCCGGGACGGAACAATGAGCAGTACTTC. It codes for CSVDPGRNNEQYF.

The chain combines TRBV6-6 with TRBJ1-3; D is uncertain. CDR3 length: 16 residues. Germline-derived CDR1 and CDR2 are MNHNY and SVGAGI (reference sequence). The germline V and J ends were trimmed by 3 bases and 0 bases, with 12 bases remaining between them. In nucleotides, the CDR3 is TGTGCCAGCAGTTATCAGACAATCACCTCTGGAAACACCATATATTTT. Translating gives CASSYQTITSGNTIYF.

The chain couples TRBV10-3 to TRBJ2-1; no clear D gene. The CDR3 consists of 12 residues. Germline V CDR1 and CDR2: ENHRY, SYGVKD. V was pared by 2 bases and J by 11 bases, with 10 bases between. CDR3 in amino acids: CAISETPGKQFF. As DNA, the CDR3 is TGTGCCATCAGTGAGACTCCAGGTAAGCAGTTCTTC.

The table lists this clonotype with a few counts. The J gene is TRBJ2-1, the V gene TRBV12-3 or TRBV12-4, with D possibly matching TRBD2 (6 bases). Trimming took off 3 bases at V and 4 bases at J, with 10 bases between the two ends. The CDR3 totals 14 residues. The CDR3 bases are TGTGCCAGCAGTTTTTTACTAGCTTACAATGAGCAGTTCTTC. Translating it yields CASSFLLAYNEQFF.

This chain connects TRBV4-2 to TRBJ2-1, with D hard to call. The CDR3 runs to 14 residues. With 1 base removed from V and 5 bases from J, the gap between germline ends came to 9 bases. CDR1 is LGHNA and CDR2 is YNFKEQ in the germline V gene. CDR3 region: CASSQVSQHNEQFF. The CDR3 nucleotides read TGTGCCAGCAGCCAAGTGTCCCAGCACAATGAGCAGTTCTTC.

The V and J genes are TRBV4-1 and TRBJ1-5; D gene unclear. Between the trimmed V and J ends, which lost 6 bases and 1 base, there was a span of 19 bases. Germline V gene data show CDR1 as MGHRA and CDR2 as YSYEKL. The CDR3 has 17 amino acids. As DNA, the CDR3 is TGCGCCAGCAGTCGCGAGTGGGCCTCCCTGAGCAATCAGCCCCAGCATTTT. It translates to CASSREWASLSNQPQHF.

The DNA for the CDR3 is TGTGCCAGCAGTTTATTGGGCGGGACAGGTCAAGAGACCCAGTACTTC. It translates to CASSLLGGTGQETQYF. The genes are TRBV27 and TRBJ2-5; TRBD1 matches at 8 bases. The CDR3 sequence is 16 residues long. In germline, CDR1 is MNHEY, CDR2 SMNVEV (reference sequence). V dropped 1 base and J dropped 2; count of bases not matched to a gene: 6.

This clonotype has a handful of counts. The J gene is TRBJ2-3, the V gene TRBV20-1; D may be TRBD2 (6 bases). Trimming took off 3 bases at V and 4 bases at J, with 26 bases between the two ends. Looked up from germline, CDR1 is DFQATT and CDR2 is SNEGSKA (reference sequence). The CDR3 length is 18 residues. The CDR3 region is CSASSVAGTPSWADTQYF. CDR3 nucleotide sequence: TGCAGTGCTAGTTCTGTCGCGGGGACGCCCTCCTGGGCAGATACGCAGTATTTT.

This clonotype was recorded a few times. The rearrangement joins TRBV20-1 to TRBJ2-5; a possible D gene is TRBD2 (6 bases). This CDR3 is 15 amino acids long. Germline-derived CDR1 and CDR2 are DFQATT and SNEGSKA (reference sequence). Trimming took off 2 bases at V and 7 bases at J, with 20 bases between the two ends. DNA for the CDR3: TGCAGTGCTAGACTTCTCGGACTAACCCAGGGGACCCAGTACTTC. Its translation: CSARLLGLTQGTQYF.

The chain carries TRBV5-1 and TRBJ1-2, with 7 positions matching TRBD1. CDR3 size: 14 residues. CDR1 is SGHRS and CDR2 is YFSETQ in the germline V gene. V shed 0 bases, J shed 8 bases, and the junction held 7 bases outside the gene matches. In DNA, the CDR3 is TGCGCCAGCAGCTTGGCCGGAGGGGGCCGAGGCTACACCTTC. Amino acids: CASSLAGGGRGYTF.

The V and J genes are TRBV6-2 or TRBV6-3 and TRBJ2-7; 8 nucleotides align to TRBD1. The CDR3 consists of 12 residues. Germline CDR1 is MNHEY and CDR2 is SVGEGT. V was pared by 6 bases and J by 6 bases, with 4 bases of the junction left unmatched. The CDR3 region is CASRDTGGEQYF. The DNA of the CDR3 is TGTGCCAGCAGAGACACAGGGGGCGAGCAGTACTTC.

J is TRBJ2-3 and V is TRBV7-2, with 13 bases lining up with TRBD2. The CDR3 totals 15 residues. V lost 4 bases and J lost 6; bases outside the gene matches: 4. The germline V gene has CDR1 SGHTA and CDR2 FQGNSA. The chain's CDR3 is CASSWGLAGSDTQYF. CDR3 DNA: TGTGCCAGCAGCTGGGGACTAGCGGGGAGCGATACGCAGTATTTT. Based on the CDR3 plus reference TRBV7-2 and TRBJ2-3, the full variable domain is GAGVSQSPSNKVTEKGKDVELRCDPISGHTALYWYRQSLGQGLEFLIYFQGNSAPDKSGLPSDRFSAERTGGSVSTLTIQRTQQEDSAVYLCASSWGLAGSDTQYFGPGTRLTVL.

The chain has TRBV24-1 and TRBJ2-3; the D call may be TRBD1 or TRBD2 (5 bases each). V lost 3 bases, J lost 1 base, and 13 bases lay in between. The germline gives CDR1 KGHDR, CDR2 SFDVKD. This CDR3 is built from 16 residues. The CDR3: CATSDPGRRGTDTQYF. CDR3 DNA sequence: TGTGCCACCAGTGATCCGGGGCGTCGGGGCACAGATACGCAGTATTTT.

This clonotype was counted between two and nine times. This chain connects TRBV4-2 to TRBJ2-5; D possibly matches TRBD1 or TRBD2 (5 bases each). CDR1 and CDR2 (germline): LGHNA, YNFKEQ. Trimming took off 1 base at V and 5 bases at J, with 20 bases between the two ends. This CDR3 is 17 amino acids long. This chain's CDR3 is CASSQVGATPRKETQYF. The CDR3 nucleotides are TGTGCCAGCAGCCAAGTCGGGGCGACGCCTAGGAAGGAGACCCAGTACTTC.